The source of this T cell receptor beta chain is a study of T cells in Graves' hyperthyroidism and ophthalmopathy. Study results and caveats: In blood, most of the thyroid clonotypes expanded above 0.001 were also present. Ophthalmopathy and stable hyperthyroidism were told apart by a 13 V-J model.

The CDR3 spans 14 residues. Trimming removed 6 bases from V and 9 bases from J; junction bases left unmatched: 13. CDR1 and CDR2 from the germline V gene are MNHNY and SVGAGI (reference sequence). RNA transcripts served as the template for amplifying TCR beta CDR3 regions. The HTBI primer set served for first-round RT-PCR of the TCR CDR3. MiXCR, applied by TCRdb to the multiplex PCR reads, yields one record per CDR3 protein. The sample has about 500,000 distinct CDR3 sequences, approximately 49% seen once. This clonotype was observed many times. Its antigen is currently unknown. Uncontrolled infection, other autoimmune disease, pregnancy or lactation barred patients from enrollment.

Sequencing was carried out using peripheral blood or thyroid tissue (not recorded which). This chain links TRBV6-6 with TRBJ1-2; 7 bases fit TRBD1. The clonotype was recovered from an adult woman with Graves' disease, either hyperthyroidism or ophthalmopathy (not recorded which). The CDR3 DNA reads as TGTGCCAGCAGCGCCGGGACAGTCGGCGATAGCTACACCTTC. Translation gives CASSAGTVGDSYTF.